This TCR beta chain was observed in a study of blood T cells in healthy people across ages. Those donating, healthy Caucasian individuals from Russia, were aged roughly 6 to 90. Findings and limits, study-wide: Correlation between TCR beta diversity and naive T cell percentage was strong. One million T cells yielded diversity estimates that were considered underestimates.

On this clonotype: Its specificity is unknown.

Next came a second PCR, run for about 7 to 12 cycles, which used a sample-barcoded 5' primer along with a J-beta primer mix. TCRdb passed the 5' RACE reads through MiXCR, listing each CDR3 protein once. The repertoire includes roughly 1,000,000 distinct CDR3 sequences, around 25% of them detected once, and less than 0.85% sits in the top ten. Trimming cost V 5 bases and J 8 bases; bases outside gene matches: 17. Germline V gives CDR1 KGHDR, CDR2 SFDVKD. This CDR3 is built from 18 residues. The same sample was also studied in work on T cells of mothers and their children. That study reports: Every mother supplied over 9.5 million TCR beta CDR3 reads and every child 2.5 million to 3.5 million.

The TCR was taken from a girl under 10 years old in good health. Sequencing input: blood. This chain connects TRBV24-1 to TRBJ2-1; 10 nucleotides align to TRBD2. The CDR3 DNA follows: TGTGCCACCAGTGTTAGTCTAAGTACTAGCGGGGTTTGGGATGAGCAGTTCTTC. It encodes CATSVSLSTSGVWDEQFF.